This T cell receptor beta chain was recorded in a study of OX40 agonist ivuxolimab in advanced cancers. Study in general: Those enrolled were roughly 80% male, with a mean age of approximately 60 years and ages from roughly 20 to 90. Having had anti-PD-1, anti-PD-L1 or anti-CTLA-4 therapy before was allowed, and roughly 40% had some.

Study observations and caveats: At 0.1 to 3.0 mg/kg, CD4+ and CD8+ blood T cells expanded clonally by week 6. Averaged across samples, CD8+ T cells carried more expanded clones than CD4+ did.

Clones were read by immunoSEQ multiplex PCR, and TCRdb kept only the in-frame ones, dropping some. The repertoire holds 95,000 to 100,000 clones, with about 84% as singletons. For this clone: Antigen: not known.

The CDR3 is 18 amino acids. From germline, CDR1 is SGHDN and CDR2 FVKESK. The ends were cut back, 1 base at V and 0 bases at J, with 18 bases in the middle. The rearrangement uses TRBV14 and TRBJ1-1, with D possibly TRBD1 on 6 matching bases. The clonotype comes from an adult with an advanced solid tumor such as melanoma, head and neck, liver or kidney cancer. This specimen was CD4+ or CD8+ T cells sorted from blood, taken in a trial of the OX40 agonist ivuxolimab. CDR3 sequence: CASSQARGARNMNTEAFF. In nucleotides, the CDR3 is TGTGCCAGCAGCCAAGCTAGGGGGGCGCGAAACATGAACACTGAAGCTTTCTTT.